The source of this T cell receptor beta chain is a study of CD8 T cells in Susac syndrome. Background on the study: Patients with Susac syndrome, at blood draw, were therapy-naive, on corticosteroids, or on intravenous immunoglobulin alone. Study-wide points: Expansion of clones was not seen in the CD4+ T cell repertoires of Susac syndrome.

Both CD4+ and CD8+ T cells were negatively isolated, and TEMRA cells underwent FACS enrichment. Roughly 0.45 to 1 ug RNA was reverse transcribed with random hexamers. One entry per CDR3 protein results from TCRdb running MiXCR on the immunoSEQ multiplex PCR reads. The profile shows about 150,000 distinct CDR3 sequences, approximately 95% of them singletons. Note on this clonotype: As yet, its antigen is unknown.

The CDR3 is 14 residues long. Germline V gene sequence: CDR1 DFQATT, CDR2 SNEGSKA (reference sequence). V lost 4 bases and J lost 7, with 17 bases in between. Sequenced: CD4+ T cells from PBMCs. J is TRBJ1-5 and V is TRBV20-1; no clear D. This TCR came from a human donor with Susac syndrome. This CDR3 is CSATRTAGSQPQHF. As DNA, the CDR3 is TGCAGTGCTACCAGAACGGCGGGATCCCAGCCCCAGCATTTT.